This entry features one T cell receptor (gamma chain) sequence. Its antigen has not been determined. The input lacks base qualities; no much larger clone sits a single base away. V is pruned by 4 bases and J by 4 bases, leaving 4 bases of the junction without a gene match. From a lookup of the germline V gene (reference sequence), CDR1 and CDR2 are GITISATS and ISYDGTV. From the cysteine up to the phenylalanine, the CDR3 has a length of 16 residues. Solely the CDR3 DNA is kept, with 48 bases framed from the first base. Sample treatment or condition, as interpreted from the label and publication: aminobisphosphonate causing endogenous IPP accumulation, around 0.98 uM. Following expansion, live CD3+ TCRgammadelta+ Vgamma9+ Vdelta2+ T cells were FACS-sorted using a FACS Aria III. Before expansion, PBMC were pulsed with approximately 0.9 uM zoledronate for one day and were then washed three times. Cultures were expanded over roughly 13 days, and IL-2 was replenished every 3 to 4 days. Once the one-day stimulant pulse was over, the cells were washed three times and then cultured in medium that contained 80 to 100 U/mL IL-2. Before culture, peripheral blood mononuclear cells were isolated by Lymphoprep gradient centrifugation and were cryopreserved in liquid nitrogen.

The data stem from a study of in vitro expanded adult blood gammadelta T cells (dated by TCRdb to 2020 to 2022). Notes on the research overall: Sort purity ranged from 94.4% to 100% Vgamma9Vdelta2 cells among T cells. The TCR repertoire analysis included a few subjects. For every donor, cells were stimulated separately with HMBPP, zoledronate or AbnobaViscum P, and the TRG and TRD CDR3 repertoires from each condition were sequenced. The study compared the TCR repertoire of Vgamma9Vdelta2 T cells expanded in vitro with a mistletoe-extract drug against those expanded with HMBPP or zoledronate. Study-wide conclusions, independent of this receptor: All repertoires came from in vitro expanded cultures of cells from healthy donors, not from patients treated with mistletoe. Top TRGV9 CDR3 clonotypes were largely public, being shared across donors and across all three stimulation conditions. CDR3 length, diversity and J usage of AbnobaViscum P-expanded Vgamma9Vdelta2 repertoires were found to be similar to those of HMBPP- and zoledronate-expanded repertoires, which suggested a polyclonal response. The TRDV2 repertoire shared between treatments was found to be private to each donor, and TRD repertoires were clustered by subject rather than by stimulant in multidimensional scaling.

Libraries were prepared through 5' RACE. RNA was extracted from roughly 9,100 sorted cells per sample using the RNeasy Micro Kit. To build the libraries, template-switch reverse transcription was performed and then the CDR3gamma and CDR3delta regions were amplified by PCR. Amplicons were sequenced on an Illumina MiSeq with the V2 300 kit, and 150 bp paired-end reads were generated. Turning to the authors' computational methods: FastQC version 0.11.8 was used to assess read quality. Reads were aligned to GenBank TRG or TRD reference genes with MiXCR version 3.0.3 to construct CDR3 sequences. Default MiXCR parameters were applied, except that 3 rather than 5 consecutive nucleotides were used for TRDD assembly. VDJtools version 1.2.1 with default settings was used for the repertoire analyses, which included normalized Shannon-Wiener diversity, clonotype tracking and multidimensional scaling. Out-of-frame CDR3 sequences and those containing stop codons were excluded from analysis. Identical DNA sequences were merged into single rows after TCRdb reprocessed the public reads with CATT. In this record, the V and J calls reflect TCRdb's handling and not the investigators' own analysis. Across this sample there are 120 to 150 gamma-chain clones, with 5.5% to 7% seen only once. In total, the top ten clones hold less than 65% of the sample.

In this chain, TRGV9 is recombined with TRGJP. The receptor's source is an adult in good health. Material: gamma-delta T cells from peripheral blood expanded in culture, obtained from an in vitro culture stimulated with zoledronate. The base sequence is TGTGCCTTGTGGGACCTTCAAGAGTTGGGCAAAAAAATCAAGGTATTT. It specifies CALWDLQELGKKIKVF.